The rows below give T cell receptor beta chains drawn from one sample of a study of PD-L1 blockade in urothelial cancer. The data were produced by immunoSEQ multiplex PCR, yet TCRdb's version contains in-frame clones alone and is incomplete. There are 50,000 or so clones in the sample; 77% occur only once, and more than 3.5% lies in the top ten. This sample comprised PBMCs, obtained around atezolizumab (anti-PD-L1) treatment. These TCRs come from a man between 65 and 85 years old with urothelial cancer. Both conserved end residues are part of each CDR3. Fields, in order: D gene, J gene, V gene, CDR3 protein. D genes are given only for firm matches.

TRBD1 TRBJ2-5 TRBV6-5 CASSGGWGTQYF
TRBD2 TRBJ2-2 TRBV4-3 CASSQGLAGLTGELFF
. TRBJ1-2 TRBV11-3 CASSLETTGHENYGYTF
. TRBJ1-6 TRBV2 CASRLTGGNSPLHF
. TRBJ2-5 TRBV20-1 CSARYGETQYF
. TRBJ1-5 TRBV4-2 CASSQVSDPPQHF
. TRBJ1-2 TRBV4-2 CASAYRIPADYGYTF
. TRBJ2-7 TRBV29-1 CSVGQGTYEQYF
. TRBJ2-2 TRBV14 CASSQDGQGGLGGELFF
. TRBJ2-4 TRBV28 CASSPQVYKNIQYF
. TRBJ2-7 TRBV19 CASSITWRSPISYEQYF
TRBD1 TRBJ1-6 TRBV7-9 CASSPGTGGDSPLHF
TRBD1 TRBJ1-1 TRBV5-1 CASTPNRGLNTEAFF
TRBD2 TRBJ2-2 TRBV29-1 CSVGKRGGRAGELFF
. TRBJ2-7 TRBV2 CASIRERLTYEQYF
. TRBJ1-1 TRBV7-6 CASSTRVNTEAFF
. TRBJ1-2 TRBV4-3 CASSQGLGRANYGYTF
. TRBJ2-5 TRBV4-1 CASSQDRQTGTSGWETQYF
TRBD1 TRBJ1-2 TRBV7-6 CASSPGTADLGYTF
TRBD1 TRBJ2-6 TRBV7-9 CASSLGTGSNPGANVLTF
TRBD1 TRBJ1-1 TRBV7-9 CASSFSGGSGTEAFF
. TRBJ2-6 TRBV9 CASSTGQISGANVLTF